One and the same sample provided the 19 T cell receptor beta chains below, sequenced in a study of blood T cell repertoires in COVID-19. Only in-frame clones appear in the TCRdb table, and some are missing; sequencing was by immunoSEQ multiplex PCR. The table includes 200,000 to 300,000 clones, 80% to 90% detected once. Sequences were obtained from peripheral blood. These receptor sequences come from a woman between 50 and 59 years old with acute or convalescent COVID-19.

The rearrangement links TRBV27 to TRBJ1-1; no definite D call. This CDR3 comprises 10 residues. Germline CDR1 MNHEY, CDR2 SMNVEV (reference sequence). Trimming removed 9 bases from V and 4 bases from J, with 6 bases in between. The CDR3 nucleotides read TGTGCCAGTCTCGGCACTGAAGCTTTCTTT. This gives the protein CASLGTEAFF.

The CDR3 is CASSSRTSPLTEAFF. DNA of the CDR3: TGTGCCAGCAGCTCGAGAACTTCTCCCCTTACTGAAGCTTTCTTT. This chain uses TRBV7-9 with TRBJ1-1; D gene uncertain. V was pared by 4 bases and J by 5 bases, with 17 bases between. The germline CDR1 and CDR2 sequences are SEHNR and FQNEAQ (reference sequence). The CDR3 is 15 amino acids.

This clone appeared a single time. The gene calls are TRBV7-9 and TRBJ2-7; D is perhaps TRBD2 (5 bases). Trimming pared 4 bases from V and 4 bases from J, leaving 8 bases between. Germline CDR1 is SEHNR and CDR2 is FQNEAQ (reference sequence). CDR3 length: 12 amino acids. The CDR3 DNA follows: TGTGCCAGCAGCTCGGGATTTTACGAGCAGTACTTC. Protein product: CASSSGFYEQYF.

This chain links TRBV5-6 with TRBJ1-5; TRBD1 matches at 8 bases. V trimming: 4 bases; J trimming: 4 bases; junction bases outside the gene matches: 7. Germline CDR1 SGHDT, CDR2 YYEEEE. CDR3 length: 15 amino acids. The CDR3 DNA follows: TGTGCCAGCAGCCACTCCCGGACAGGGAATCAGCCCCAGCATTTT. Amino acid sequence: CASSHSRTGNQPQHF. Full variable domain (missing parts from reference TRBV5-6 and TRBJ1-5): DAGVTQSPTHLIKTRGQQVTLRCSPKSGHDTVSWYQQALGQGPQFIFQYYEEEERQRGNFPDRFSGHQFPNYSSELNVNALLLGDSALYLCASSHSRTGNQPQHFGDGTRLSIL.

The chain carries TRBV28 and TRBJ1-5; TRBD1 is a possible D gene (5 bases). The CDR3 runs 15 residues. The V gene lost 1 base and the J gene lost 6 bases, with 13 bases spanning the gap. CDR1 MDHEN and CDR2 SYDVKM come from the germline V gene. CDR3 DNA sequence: TGTGCCAGCAGTTTATCAGTCAGGGTGGTTCAGCCCCAGCATTTT. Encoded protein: CASSLSVRVVQPQHF.

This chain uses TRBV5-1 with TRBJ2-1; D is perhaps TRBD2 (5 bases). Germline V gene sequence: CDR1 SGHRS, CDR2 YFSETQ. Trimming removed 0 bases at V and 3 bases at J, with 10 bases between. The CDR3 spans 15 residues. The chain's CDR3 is CASSLASGSYNEQFF. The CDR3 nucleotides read TGCGCCAGCAGCTTGGCGAGCGGTAGCTACAATGAGCAGTTCTTC.

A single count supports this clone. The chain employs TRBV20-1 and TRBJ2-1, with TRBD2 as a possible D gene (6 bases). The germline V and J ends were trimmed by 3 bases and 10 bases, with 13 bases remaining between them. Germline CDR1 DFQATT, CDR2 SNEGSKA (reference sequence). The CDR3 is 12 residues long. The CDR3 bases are TGCAGTGCTAGTATGGGGGAGGTCGAGCAGTTCTTC. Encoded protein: CSASMGEVEQFF.

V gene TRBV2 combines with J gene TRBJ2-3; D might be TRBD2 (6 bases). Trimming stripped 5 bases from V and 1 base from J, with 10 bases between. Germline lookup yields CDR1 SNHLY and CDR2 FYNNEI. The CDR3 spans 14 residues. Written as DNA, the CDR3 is TGTGCCAGCAGTCCGGGACTTGGCACAGATACGCAGTATTTT. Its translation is CASSPGLGTDTQYF.

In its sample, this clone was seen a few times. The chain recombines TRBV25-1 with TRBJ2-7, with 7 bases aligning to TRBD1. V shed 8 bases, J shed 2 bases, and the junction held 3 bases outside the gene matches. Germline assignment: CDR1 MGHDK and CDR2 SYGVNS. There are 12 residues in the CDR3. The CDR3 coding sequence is TGTGCCAGCCGGGACAGCCCCTACGAGCAGTACTTC. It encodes CASRDSPYEQYF.

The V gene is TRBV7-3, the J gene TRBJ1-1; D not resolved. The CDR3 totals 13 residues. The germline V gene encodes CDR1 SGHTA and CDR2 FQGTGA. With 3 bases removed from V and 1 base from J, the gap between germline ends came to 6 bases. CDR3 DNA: TGTGCCAGCAGCTTGGGCAGGAACACTGAAGCTTTCTTT. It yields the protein CASSLGRNTEAFF.

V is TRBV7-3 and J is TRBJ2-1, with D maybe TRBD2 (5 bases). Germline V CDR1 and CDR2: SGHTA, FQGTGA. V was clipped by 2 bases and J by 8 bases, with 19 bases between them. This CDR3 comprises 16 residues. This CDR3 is CASSLGSPLERDEQFF. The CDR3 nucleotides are TGTGCCAGCAGCTTAGGGAGCCCCTTAGAAAGAGATGAGCAGTTCTTC.

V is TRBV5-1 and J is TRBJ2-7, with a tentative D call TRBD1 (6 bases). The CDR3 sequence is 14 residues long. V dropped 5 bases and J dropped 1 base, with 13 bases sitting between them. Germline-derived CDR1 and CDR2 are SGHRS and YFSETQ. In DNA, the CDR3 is TGCGCCAGCAGACCCCCAGGGGTTTCCTACGAGCAGTACTTC. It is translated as CASRPPGVSYEQYF.

CDR3 nucleotides: TGCGCCAGCAGCCGTAATCCGGGTCTTGGCTACACCTTC. It codes for CASSRNPGLGYTF. The V gene is TRBV4-3, the J gene TRBJ1-2; unclear D gene. Germline loops: CDR1 LGHNA, CDR2 YSLEER. The CDR3 runs 13 residues. Trimming left V 4 bases short and J 7 bases short, with 13 bases between.

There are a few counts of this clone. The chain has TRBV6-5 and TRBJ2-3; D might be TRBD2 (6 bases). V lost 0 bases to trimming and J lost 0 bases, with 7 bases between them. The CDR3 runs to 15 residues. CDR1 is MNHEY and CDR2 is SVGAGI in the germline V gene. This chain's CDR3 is CASSYSRDSTDTQYF. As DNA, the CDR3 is TGTGCCAGCAGTTACTCGCGGGATAGCACAGATACGCAGTATTTT.

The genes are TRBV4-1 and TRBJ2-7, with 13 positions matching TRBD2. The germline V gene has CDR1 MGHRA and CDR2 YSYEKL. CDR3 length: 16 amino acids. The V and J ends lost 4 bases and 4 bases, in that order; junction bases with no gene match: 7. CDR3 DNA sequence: TGCGCCAGCAGCCCTGGCGGGACTAGCGGGACTTACGAGCAGTACTTC. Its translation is CASSPGGTSGTYEQYF.

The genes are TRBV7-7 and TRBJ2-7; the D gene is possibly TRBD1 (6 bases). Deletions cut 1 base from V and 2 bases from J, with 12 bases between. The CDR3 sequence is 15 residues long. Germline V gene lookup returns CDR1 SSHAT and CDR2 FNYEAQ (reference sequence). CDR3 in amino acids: CASSLGPGVAYEQYF. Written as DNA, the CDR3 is TGTGCCAGCAGCTTAGGTCCAGGGGTGGCCTACGAGCAGTACTTC.

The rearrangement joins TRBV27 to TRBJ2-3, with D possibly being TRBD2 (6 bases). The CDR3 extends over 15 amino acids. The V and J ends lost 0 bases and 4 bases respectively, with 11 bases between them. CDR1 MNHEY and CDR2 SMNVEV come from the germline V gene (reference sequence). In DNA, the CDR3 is TGTGCCAGCAGTTTATCGATCGGGAGCGCAGATACGCAGTATTTT. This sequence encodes CASSLSIGSADTQYF.

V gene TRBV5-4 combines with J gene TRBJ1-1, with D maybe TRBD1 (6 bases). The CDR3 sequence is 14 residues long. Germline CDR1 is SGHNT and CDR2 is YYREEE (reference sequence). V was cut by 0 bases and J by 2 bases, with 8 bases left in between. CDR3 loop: CASSLAGGNTEAFF. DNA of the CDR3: TGTGCCAGCAGCTTGGCGGGGGGCAACACTGAAGCTTTCTTT.

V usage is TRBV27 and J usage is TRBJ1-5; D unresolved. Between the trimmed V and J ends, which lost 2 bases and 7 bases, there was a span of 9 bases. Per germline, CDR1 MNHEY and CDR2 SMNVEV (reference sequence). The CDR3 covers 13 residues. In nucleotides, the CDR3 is TGTGCCAGCAGTTTAGCCAGGTCCCAGCCCCAGCATTTT. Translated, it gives CASSLARSQPQHF.